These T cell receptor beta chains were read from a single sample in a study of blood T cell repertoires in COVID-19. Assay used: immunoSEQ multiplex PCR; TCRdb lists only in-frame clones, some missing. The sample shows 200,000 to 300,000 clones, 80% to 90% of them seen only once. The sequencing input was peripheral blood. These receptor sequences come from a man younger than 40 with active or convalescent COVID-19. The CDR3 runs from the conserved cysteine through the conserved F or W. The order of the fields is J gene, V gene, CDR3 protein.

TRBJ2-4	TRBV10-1	CASSGQGLYGNIQYF
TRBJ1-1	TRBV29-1	CSVGIAGLNTEAFF
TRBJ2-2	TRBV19	CASSTSQWGELFF
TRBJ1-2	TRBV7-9	CASSERGQGSDGYTF
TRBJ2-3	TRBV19	CASSIFGPSGEGDTQYF
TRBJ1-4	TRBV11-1	CATSRGTNEKLFF
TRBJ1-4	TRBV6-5	CASSYGQGSEKLFF
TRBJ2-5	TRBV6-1	CASSEIAGGQETQYF
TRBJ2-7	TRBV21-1	CASSKGLWGPPSYEQYF
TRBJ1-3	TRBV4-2	CASSQDGQGARSGNTIYF
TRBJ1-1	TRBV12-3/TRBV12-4	CASSLTGDGEAFF
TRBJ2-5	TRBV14	CASSPDSRVQAKETQYF
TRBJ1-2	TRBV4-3	CASSQAPWRDGYTF
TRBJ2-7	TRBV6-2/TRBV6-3	CASSYPRTGAIYYEQYF
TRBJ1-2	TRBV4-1	CASSQVAGFDGYTF
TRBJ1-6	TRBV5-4	CASSLGQGNSPLHF
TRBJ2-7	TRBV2	CASSEQGREQYF
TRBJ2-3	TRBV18	CASSPADRGSTDTQYF
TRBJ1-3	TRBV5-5	CASNLRAVSGNTIYF
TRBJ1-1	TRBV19	CASSLISTNTEAFF
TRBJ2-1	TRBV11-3	CASSLGGGGYNEQFF
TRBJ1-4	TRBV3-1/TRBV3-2	CASSPQGYEKLFF
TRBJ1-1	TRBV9	CASSGQGRNTEAFF
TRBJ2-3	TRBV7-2	CASSFRAGSTDTQYF
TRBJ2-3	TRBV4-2	CASRGTGGAAADTQYF
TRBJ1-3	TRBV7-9	CASSLEQTYSGNTIYF
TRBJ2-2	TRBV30	CAWRWAYTGELFF
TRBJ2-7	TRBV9	CASSAGTRGSYEQYF
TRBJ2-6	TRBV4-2	CASLPGSGANVLTF
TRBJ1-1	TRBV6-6	CASSRGQYTEAFF
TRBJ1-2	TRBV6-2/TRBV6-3	CASSQPGQGRGGYTF
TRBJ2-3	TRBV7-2	CASSPDRGFTDTQYF
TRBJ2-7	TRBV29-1	CSVIIPDRRYEQYF
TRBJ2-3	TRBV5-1	CASSLDIAVFDTQYF
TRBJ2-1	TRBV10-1	CASSRSGGEQFF
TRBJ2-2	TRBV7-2	CASSLAKVGTGELFF
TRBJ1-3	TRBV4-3	CASSQGGPTIISGNTIYF
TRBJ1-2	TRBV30	CAWRFDLPGDGYTF
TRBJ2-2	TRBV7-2	CASSDPGLAGGTGELFF
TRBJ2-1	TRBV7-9	CASSLVAGGSYNEQFF
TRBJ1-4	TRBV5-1	CASSSWDRESEKLFF
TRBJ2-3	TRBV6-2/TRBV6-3	CASSYEGGPDTQYF
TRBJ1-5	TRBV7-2	CASSLLDRSNQPQHF
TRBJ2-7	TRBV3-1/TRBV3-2	CASSLDLDETQYF
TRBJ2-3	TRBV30	CAWNRGGGADTQYF
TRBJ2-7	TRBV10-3	CATTDSPDYEQYF
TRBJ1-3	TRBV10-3	CAISELGASGNTIYF
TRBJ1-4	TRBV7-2	CASRQGAGEKLFF
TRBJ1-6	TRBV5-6	CASSLTGATRSLHF
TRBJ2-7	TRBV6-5	CASSYSTSYEQYF
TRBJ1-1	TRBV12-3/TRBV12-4	CASSLRGSTEAFF
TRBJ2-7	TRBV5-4	CASSRKISGDTYEQYF
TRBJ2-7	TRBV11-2	CASSLMTGSYEQYF
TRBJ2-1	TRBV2	CASRDRGWGEQFF
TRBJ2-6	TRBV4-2	CASSQDLNSGANVLTF